This passage covers 16 T cell receptor beta chains from one sample sequenced in a study of Ad26.COV2.S vaccination and SARS-CoV-2 variants. This sample's treatment: some 20 received Ad26.COV2.S at low or high dose, single or two shots; 5 received placebo; per-sample allocation not given. Samples analyzed were those drawn on day 63 after the first vaccine or placebo injection. Clones were sequenced by immunoSEQ multiplex PCR, and TCRdb holds only the in-frame ones, with some missing. The sample has roughly 500,000 clones, 89% seen once; the top ten hold around 2.6%. This specimen was peripheral blood, taken in a trial of Ad26.COV2.S vaccine versus placebo. The receptors shown here come from a person aged 18-60 years who received the Ad26.COV2.S COVID-19 vaccine or a placebo.

This clone was seen a single time. This chain connects TRBV5-5 to TRBJ1-1; D remains unclear. Between the trimmed V and J ends, which lost 0 bases and 6 bases, there was a span of 9 bases. The CDR3 is 13 residues long. Germline V CDR1 and CDR2: SGHKS, YYEKEE (reference sequence). The CDR3 protein is CASSLESRAEAFF. For the CDR3, the DNA is TGTGCCAGCAGCTTGGAGTCAAGGGCTGAAGCTTTCTTT. Drawing the rest from reference TRBV5-5 and TRBJ1-1, the complete variable domain is DAGVTQSPTHLIKTRGQQVTLRCSPISGHKSVSWYQQVLGQGPQFIFQYYEKEERGRGNFPDRFSARQFPNYSSELNVNALLLGDSALYLCASSLESRAEAFFGQGTRLTVV.

The rearrangement links TRBV7-9 to TRBJ1-4, with D unclear. Germline CDR1 and CDR2: SEHNR and FQNEAQ (reference sequence). This CDR3 has 12 residues. Trimming pared 4 bases from V and 6 bases from J, leaving 6 bases between. The CDR3 spells CASSSLHEKLFF. The CDR3 bases are TGTGCCAGCAGCTCCCTACATGAAAAACTGTTTTTT.

The CDR3 DNA reads TGCGCCAGCAGTGAGGGACACGTTAATCAGCCCCAGCATTTT. It translates to CASSEGHVNQPQHF. The chain links TRBV10-1 to TRBJ1-5, with D possibly being TRBD1 (5 bases). This CDR3 is built from 14 residues. V was trimmed by 2 bases and J by 4 bases, leaving 9 bases between them. Germline V gene sequence: CDR1 WNHNN, CDR2 SYGVQD (reference sequence).

The chain couples TRBV11-3 to TRBJ1-6; 7 bases line up with TRBD1. With 3 bases clipped from V and 6 bases from J, the junction kept 2 bases outside the gene matches. The germline V gene has CDR1 SGHNT and CDR2 YENEEA. The CDR3 is 14 residues long. CDR3 DNA: TGTGCCAGCAGCTTGAGACAGGGTAATTCACCCCTCCACTTT. It translates to CASSLRQGNSPLHF.

The chain employs TRBV27 and TRBJ1-2, with D hard to call. Per germline, CDR1 MNHEY and CDR2 SMNVEV (reference sequence). Trimming removed 5 bases at V and 4 bases at J, with 14 bases between. The CDR3 is 14 amino acids. CDR3 nucleotides: TGTGCCAGCAGTACCGACCGGGCCATCTATGGCTACACCTTC. Translating it yields CASSTDRAIYGYTF.

The chain has TRBV6-2 or TRBV6-3 and TRBJ2-7, with 9 bases fitting TRBD1. Germline values: CDR1 MNHEY, CDR2 SVGEGT. The CDR3 is 14 residues long. Trimming took 6 bases from V and 5 from J; bases not matched to a gene: 8. CDR3 sequence: CASSPRTGDHEQYV. DNA of the CDR3: TGTGCCAGCAGCCCTCGGACAGGGGACCACGAGCAGTACGTC.

In DNA, the CDR3 is TGTGCCTGGGGTAAGCCTCCGGGAACTGAAGCTTTCTTT. Amino acid sequence: CAWGKPPGTEAFF. The rearrangement joins TRBV30 to TRBJ1-1; no reliable D call. The CDR3 length is 13 residues. CDR1 and CDR2 from the germline V gene are GTSNPN and SVGIG (reference sequence). With 5 bases removed from V and 5 bases from J, the gap between germline ends came to 15 bases. Full variable domain (rest looked up from reference TRBV30 and TRBJ1-1): SQTIHQWPATLVQPVGSPLSLECTVEGTSNPNLYWYRQAAGRGLQLLFYSVGIGQISSEVPQNLSASRPQDRQFILSSKKLLLSDSGFYLCAWGKPPGTEAFFGQGTRLTVV.

Comments on this clone: Other DNA sequences in this specimen translate into the identical CDR3. CDR3 nucleotides: TGCGCCAGCAGCTTGGACAGGGGGACTGAAGCTTTCTTT. The encoded protein is CASSLDRGTEAFF. V and J are TRBV5-1 and TRBJ1-1, with TRBD1 matching over 8 bases. The germline V gene encodes CDR1 SGHRS and CDR2 YFSETQ. The J segment lost 5 bases and the V segment lost 0 bases, leaving 0 bases of the junction unmatched. The CDR3 is 13 residues long.

V is TRBV30 and J is TRBJ1-2; D remains unclear. Germline CDR1 GTSNPN, CDR2 SVGIG (reference sequence). Deletions cut 2 bases from V and 8 bases from J, with 9 bases between. CDR3 length equals 11 residues. CDR3 DNA sequence: TGTGCCTGGAGTTGGGAAGGCGGCTACACCTTC. Translation gives CAWSWEGGYTF.

This sequence joins TRBV7-2 and TRBJ2-3; D ambiguous. CDR3 length equals 14 residues. The V and J ends lost 6 bases and 2 bases respectively, with 12 bases between them. Germline V gene sequence: CDR1 SGHTA, CDR2 FQGNSA. CDR3 in amino acids: CASSLLYSTDTQYF. CDR3 nucleotide sequence: TGTGCCAGCAGTCTATTATATTCCACAGATACGCAGTATTTT.

The chain uses TRBV24-1 and TRBJ1-2; 8 bases line up with TRBD1. Germline assignment: CDR1 KGHDR and CDR2 SFDVKD. The V segment lost 4 bases and the J segment 7 bases; nucleotides outside the gene matches: 10. This CDR3 is 15 amino acids long. As DNA, the CDR3 is TGTGCCACCAGTGAAGACCGGACAGGGACGAGTGGCTACACCTTC. It specifies CATSEDRTGTSGYTF.

This clone was seen more than once but under ten times. The J gene is TRBJ2-2, the V gene TRBV6-1, with 12 bases identical to TRBD2. The CDR3 consists of 15 residues. Looked up from germline, CDR1 is MNHNS and CDR2 is SASEGT. Germline trimming cut 2 bases from V and 6 bases from J; bases unmatched to any gene: 1. The CDR3 region is CASSELAGGSGELFF. CDR3 sequence (DNA): TGTGCCAGCAGTGAACTAGCGGGAGGGTCCGGGGAGCTGTTTTTT.

This clone has only one observation. The J gene is TRBJ1-6, the V gene TRBV7-2; D uncertain. The CDR3 has 16 residues. The V gene's germline CDR1 is SGHTA and CDR2 FQGNSA. Trimming shortened V by 5 bases and J by 7 bases, and 18 bases separated the two germline ends. The chain's CDR3 is CASSPLGPATNSPLHF. As DNA, the CDR3 is TGTGCCAGCAGCCCCCTCGGACCAGCGACAAATTCACCCCTCCACTTT.

This rearrangement joins TRBV25-1 to TRBJ2-6; the D gene is possibly TRBD1 (6 bases). Trimming took off 6 bases at V and 1 base at J, with 16 bases between the two ends. The length of the CDR3 is 17 residues. Germline CDR1 MGHDK, CDR2 SYGVNS. This chain's CDR3 is CASSTQGPFSGANVLTF. The CDR3 nucleotides read TGTGCCAGCAGCACACAGGGCCCTTTTTCTGGGGCCAACGTCCTGACTTTC.

The chain employs TRBV7-3 and TRBJ2-2; 7 nucleotides align to TRBD2. CDR1 and CDR2 from the germline V gene are SGHTA and FQGTGA. This CDR3 is 16 amino acids long. Trimming took 4 bases from V and 4 from J; bases not matched to a gene: 9. CDR3 nucleotides: TGTGCCAGCAGCTCGAGCGGGATGGGCGGCACCGGGGAGCTGTTTTTT. Amino acid sequence: CASSSSGMGGTGELFF.

This clone was observed once. The chain employs TRBV5-4 and TRBJ2-1, with 8 positions matching TRBD2. V shed 0 bases and J 4 bases; nucleotides not matched to a gene: 6. This CDR3 contains 16 residues. Germline V gene sequence: CDR1 SGHNT, CDR2 YYREEE (reference sequence). CDR3 bases: TGTGCCAGCAGCTTGGGTCTTAGCGGGGAATACAATGAGCAGTTCTTC. It is translated as CASSLGLSGEYNEQFF.